The clone carrying this TCR beta chain was detected only once. Its antigen is still unknown. This entry belongs to a study of T cell clonotyping in hematopoietic cell transplantation. Study findings and constraints: At the given depth, recipient repertoires were over 95% de novo clonotypes. Graft donor and pretransplant recipient Inverse Simpson Index values predicted broader posttransplant TCR diversity. CD4 and CD8 repertoire contributions could not be separated without sorting.

Repertoires were generated with immunoSEQ multiplex PCR, while TCRdb's copy carries only in-frame clones and drops some. The repertoire holds 17,000 or so clones, around 70% seen once, with roughly a tenth in the top ten. Looked up from germline, CDR1 is SGHDT and CDR2 is YYEEEE. V dropped 1 base and J dropped 4; count of bases not matched to a gene: 3. This CDR3 is 16 amino acids long. The sequencing input was peripheral blood mononuclear cells. The receptor was isolated from a woman aged 60 to 75 in good health. Some clones in this sample may be carry-over from other donors' samples. The rearrangement links TRBV5-6 to TRBJ2-2; 11 nucleotides agree with TRBD1. For the CDR3, the DNA is TGTGCCAGCAGCTTGACCGGGACAGGGGGCACCGGGGAGCTGTTTTTT. Residues: CASSLTGTGGTGELFF.